Sequencing of this TCR beta chain was carried out in a study of T cell responses to AZD1222 COVID-19 vaccine. For the study at large: Analysis merged second doses at about 4 or about 12 weeks. Study findings and constraints: Unmutated variant regions reportedly attract nearly half of all spike-specific TCRs. At study baseline, merely a handful of AZD1222 recipients were seropositive.

A remark on this clone: The antigen is not known.

V lost 0 bases to trimming and J lost 3 bases; unmatched junction nucleotides: 3. The V gene's germline CDR1 is LNHNV and CDR2 YYDKDF (reference sequence). The CDR3 spans 15 residues. The assay was immunoSEQ multiplex PCR, and TCRdb's table has in-frame clones only and misses some. Of approximately 150,000 clones in the sample, 87% are singletons; the top ten hold 2.6%. The chain combines TRBV15 with TRBJ2-7, with 9 positions matching TRBD2. The TCR was taken from an adult in good health. The material sequenced was peripheral blood, taken on day 0 of AZD1222 vaccination. This CDR3 reads CATSREASGVYEQYF. In nucleotides, the CDR3 is TGTGCCACCAGCAGAGAGGCTAGCGGGGTCTACGAGCAGTACTTC.